This TCR beta chain comes out of a study of cytomegalovirus exposure and HLA in healthy donors (dated by TCRdb to the late 2010s). Background for the entire study: According to a later analysis, the roughly 120 validation repertoires were produced on the same platform as the 600 to 850 repertoires of the first cohort. To predict cytomegalovirus infection status, the study brought together high-throughput TCR immunosequencing, statistical association of individual TCRs with disease status, and machine learning. Along with the roughly 700-subject first cohort, a separate validation cohort of over a hundred different subjects was used. The study was designed to test whether signatures of past pathogen exposure could be identified by cataloging public T cell receptors.

Reading from cysteine to phenylalanine, the CDR3 counts 15 amino acids. The read is trimmed to its CDR3 DNA, 45 bases read in frame from base 1. Via the germline V gene, CDR1 is SGHNT and CDR2 YENEEA. Trimming leaves V shorter by 5 bases and J shorter by 5 bases, with the junction holding 8 bases beyond the gene matches. The method behind the library was the immunoSEQ multiplex PCR assay. The authors processed their data as follows. A statistical classification framework was built for diagnosing cytomegalovirus status from the catalog of TCR beta chain sequences. TCRdb obtained this table from immuneACCESS and retained in-frame rearrangements with V and J assigned. These tables miss some clones; where compared with another copy, unresolved V genes account for less than half of the shortfall, and the remainder is unexplained. V, J and clone size were drawn from that table, and D and trimming were deduced from the DNA. This sample lists 55,000 to 80,000 clones; around 95% were detected once. The ten largest clones capture more than 1.2% of the sample.

In this sample, this clone turned up a few times. Its recognized antigen is unknown. No much larger clone exists at a distance of one base, and base qualities are not known. Overall study outcomes, separate from this receptor: A total of about 180 TCR beta chains were listed by the study as associated with cytomegalovirus. The authors suggested that the approach could potentially be generalized to other disease states and immunological phenotypes. In a later analysis, TCRs clustered in the first cohort were found to also tend to co-occur in the roughly 120 validation repertoires, with 90% to 95% of cluster scores above 0. Most TCR sequences were observed very rarely across donors, whereas some public TCRs were present in many individuals. In vitro tests confirmed that three of the cytomegalovirus-associated TCR beta chains recognize cytomegalovirus antigens. All 120 or so repertoires were used to score co-occurrence in the validation cohort in a later analysis, because that analysis had no HLA typing for the cohort. The classifier was reported to diagnose cytomegalovirus status with high specificity and sensitivity in both the original cohort and the validation cohort.

The donors belonged to the validation cohort of over a hundred subjects, which was separate from the 666-subject first cohort. The sequence came from a man between 18 and 35 years old in good health and CMV-seropositive. Recombination linked TRBV11-3 to TRBJ2-7; 11 middle bases align to TRBD1. The sequenced sample consisted of PBMCs. The DNA sequence reads TGTGCCAGCAGCCGAGGACAGGGGGCACAAGACGAGCAGTACTTC. The encoded protein is CASSRGQGAQDEQYF.